Listed below are T cell receptor beta chains from one sample, sequenced in a study of neoadjuvant anti-PD-1 for oral cavity cancer. Sequencing was performed with immunoSEQ multiplex PCR; in TCRdb, only in-frame clones are kept and a portion is missing. This table has 65,000 to 70,000 clones, 80% to 90% appearing once. The sequences come from PBMCs, collected after nivolumab (anti-PD-1) treatment. The receptors derive from a person aged 35 to 85 with oral cavity squamous cell carcinoma. The CDR3 runs from the conserved cysteine through the conserved F or W. A D gene is named only where the DNA matches it firmly. The size entry is marked missing in some rows and otherwise reads once, few, many or a size class.

TRBJ1-6	TRBV11-2	TRBD1	.	CASRPDRGDWRSYNSPLHF	TGTGCCAGCAGGCCCGACAGGGGAGATTGGCGATCCTATAATTCACCCCTCCACTTT
TRBJ1-5	TRBV30	TRBD1	.	CAWSTPGTVSNQPQHF	TGTGCCTGGAGTACCCCTGGGACAGTTAGCAATCAGCCCCAGCATTTT
TRBJ1-1	TRBV7-9	.	.	CASSSPLGGGGDTEAFF	TGTGCCAGCAGCTCGCCTCTCGGGGGCGGAGGGGACACTGAAGCTTTCTTT
TRBJ1-5	TRBV27	TRBD1	once	CASSGTGGNQPQHF	TGTGCCAGCTCCGGGACAGGGGGCAATCAGCCCCAGCATTTT
TRBJ2-7	TRBV4-1	TRBD1	.	CASSQPGRGTYEQYF	TGCGCCAGCAGCCAGCCGGGCAGGGGGACCTACGAGCAGTACTTC
TRBJ2-4	TRBV7-2	TRBD1	.	CASSLPGQGDIQYF	TGTGCCAGCAGCCTACCGGGACAGGGGGACATTCAGTACTTC
TRBJ1-5	TRBV6-1	TRBD1	.	CASRGDRGNQPQHF	TGTGCCAGCAGAGGCGACAGGGGCAATCAGCCCCAGCATTTT
TRBJ1-6	TRBV9	TRBD1	.	CASSTRDRGLSPLHF	TGTGCCAGCAGCACCCGGGACAGGGGGCTGTCACCCCTCCACTTT
TRBJ2-5	TRBV5-1	.	.	CASSRGAGAAQETQYF	TGCGCCAGCAGCCGAGGGGCAGGGGCAGCCCAAGAGACCCAGTACTTC
TRBJ1-2	TRBV10-3	TRBD1	.	CAISEATGGDGYTF	TGTGCCATCAGTGAGGCAACAGGGGGCGATGGCTACACCTTC
TRBJ2-3	TRBV5-1	.	.	CASSRGSDTQYF	TGCGCCAGCAGCAGGGGGTCAGATACGCAGTATTTT
TRBJ1-2	TRBV25-1	.	.	CASSGQGYGYTF	TGTGCCAGCAGTGGGCAGGGCTATGGCTACACCTTC
TRBJ2-5	TRBV6-1	TRBD2	.	CASSEAVLGAGGPLETQYF	TGTGCCAGCAGTGAAGCGGTTTTGGGAGCGGGAGGGCCATTGGAGACCCAGTACTTC
TRBJ2-6	TRBV18	.	.	CASSPMETGANVLTF	TGTGCCAGCTCACCAATGGAAACTGGGGCCAACGTCCTGACTTTC